This TCR beta chain was profiled in a study of T cells after yellow fever vaccination. Study context: Each low-cell-number fraction was prepared by means of SMART-Seq v4 Ultra Low Input. Study-wide points: Overlap between CD4 and CD8 compartments was detected for a small share of clonotypes. The booster saw the reappearance of most primary-vaccination clones (around 96% CD4, 88% CD8). High-abundance clonotypes from the bulk population could contaminate FACS-sorted repertoires.

The germline V gene encodes CDR1 MNHEY and CDR2 SVGAGI. The CDR3 runs 13 residues. On this clonotype: The antigen is not known.

TCRdb called the 5' RACE reads again in MiXCR, with one record for every CDR3 protein. The table lists 200,000 to 250,000 distinct CDR3 sequences, under 3.5% of them singletons. The receptor was isolated from a man between 18 and 29 years old who received the YFV17D yellow fever vaccine. Sequences were derived from CD4+ T cells sorted from PBMCs, sampled 10 days after the yellow fever booster vaccination. V is TRBV6-5 and J is TRBJ1-5; a possible D gene is TRBD1 (5 bases). The chain's CDR3 is CAGGSQGRQPQHF. CDR3 nucleotide sequence: TGTGCAGGAGGCTCTCAGGGTCGTCAGCCCCAGCATTTT.